This T cell receptor (beta chain) was observed in a study of blood T cell repertoires in COVID-19. Study background: Sources were T cells, B-cell-depleted T cells, or PBMCs; the material itself was cDNA or gDNA.

Germline V CDR1 and CDR2: SGHRS, YFSETQ. The length of the CDR3 is 14 residues. Trimming shortened V by 0 bases and J by 7 bases, and 11 bases separated the two germline ends. Notes on this clone: The sample carries other DNA sequences with the same CDR3.

Participants reported their clinical history, and cohort assignment relied on those reports. The table came from immunoSEQ multiplex PCR; TCRdb's copy has only in-frame clones and leaves some out. Of roughly 200,000 clones listed, 85% are singletons. V usage is TRBV5-1 and J usage is TRBJ2-1; perhaps TRBD1 as D (5 bases). The receptor comes from a man aged 35 to 55 who had recovered from COVID-19. What was sequenced was PBMCs or T cells enriched from blood (not recorded which). The CDR3 DNA sequence: TGCGCCAGCAGCTTGGGGGCAGGGAATAATGAGCAGTTCTTC. Encoded protein: CASSLGAGNNEQFF.